This T cell receptor (beta chain) comes out of a study of vaccination and CD4 T cells after COVID-19 (dated by TCRdb to 2022 to 2024). Notes on the research overall: Convalescent patients had a positive SARS-CoV-2 result on nasal swab PCR, and of these patients, several had mild disease and one had severe disease. The convalescent cohort comprised six males and four females, including two Hispanic individuals, seven Caucasians, two Asians and one multiracial person. Each participant got two doses of either the Pfizer-BioNTech BNT162b2 vaccine (n=8) or the Moderna mRNA-1273 vaccine (n=2). Post-COVID blood samples from convalescent patients were collected a median of roughly 100 days after diagnosis, with a range of roughly 30 to 170 days. Post-vaccine blood samples were collected a median of approximately 72 days after the second vaccine dose, ranging from roughly 13 to 241 days. For a few convalescent patients, samples were collected at an early post-vaccination timepoint (day 14) as well as at a late post-vaccination timepoint (days 161 to 241). The cultures were stimulated with overlapping spike peptide pools from SARS-CoV-2 and from the common cold coronaviruses HCoV-NL63, HCoV-OC43 and HCoV-229E. As controls, cultures received a CEFX viral epitope pool (the positive control), an HIV-1 Nef peptide pool (the negative control), or no peptide at all. In under 13 COVID-19 convalescent patients and a handful of infection-naive healthy vaccine recipients, researchers compared the spike-specific CD4+ TCR repertoire from before mRNA vaccination with the repertoire from after.

Taken with the paper, the label for time point translates to: late sampling 161 to 241 days after vaccination in three convalescent patients. Explained via the paper, the treatment or condition label denotes: roughly 10-day PBMC culture with coronavirus spike peptide pools or control peptides (ViraFEST assay). The ViraFEST assay, used in the study, expanded antigen-specific T cells with peptide pools and then identified the expanded clonotypes through TCR sequencing. The convalescent patients' positive SARS-CoV-2 PCR tests were from March to December 2020, which was before the Alpha, Beta and Delta variants emerged in the United States. Approximately 1.8 million PBMCs per well were cultured in IMDM with 5% human AB serum and 9 to 10 IU/ml IL-2, plus 10 ug/ml peptide pools. On days 3 and 7, half of the culture medium was replaced with fresh IL-2-containing medium. CD4+ T cells were isolated after roughly 10 days of culture through negative selection using the EasySep CD4+ T cell isolation kit. PBMCs were separated from whole blood using Ficoll-Paque Plus gradient centrifugation and then either used fresh or cryopreserved at -140C. In general, triplicate wells were set up for every culture condition.

The CDR3 covers 18 residues, taking in both the cysteine and the phenylalanine. Solely the CDR3 DNA is kept, with 54 bases framed from the first base. Looking up the germline V gene (reference sequence) yields CDR1 DFQATT and CDR2 SNEGSKA. The junction carries 21 bases between V and J, which are trimmed by 0 bases and 3 bases respectively. On the study overall, not on this receptor specifically: Although the median number of SARS-CoV-2-reactive clonotypes went up from 20 to 25 after infection to 35 to 40 after vaccination, the increase was not significant. In convalescent patients, nearly all vaccine-specific clones (304 of 307) were found to be mono-reactive for SARS-CoV-2 spike rather than cross-reactive with common cold coronaviruses. In convalescent patients, a median around 86% of post-vaccine SARS-CoV-2-reactive clones were detected only after vaccination, suggesting vaccine-specific priming. Relatively few convalescent patients were included in the study, and early timepoints after natural infection were not analyzed.

About this clonotype itself: Its antigen is not yet known. The record has no base qualities; no much larger clone is one base away.

The library was built by means of PCR. At the Johns Hopkins FTIC core, DNA from the cultured CD4+ T cells underwent TCR sequencing with the Oncomine TCR Beta short-read assay. The QIAamp micro DNA kit was used to extract genomic DNA from the cultured CD4+ T cells. Oncomine TCR Beta libraries made from cultured CD4+ T cells were pooled using unique dual indexes and sequenced on an Illumina iSeq 100. Per the original workflow: Non-productive sequences were removed, and CDR3s that did not start with C, did not end with F or W, or were shorter than 7 amino acids were discarded. Antigen-specific clonotypes were identified with the MANAFEST web application by comparing peptide-stimulated wells with reference and other culture wells. To be called positive, a clone needed an FDR below 0.05, an odds ratio above 5, and a productive frequency above 0.1% in at least two of three replicate wells. A clonotype was classed as cross-reactive if the clonotype showed significant expansion both in SARS-CoV-2 spike wells and in at least one common cold coronavirus spike condition. Levenshtein distances (stringdist) and unrooted phylogenetic trees (ape) in R version 3.6.1 were used to assess CDR3 homology. TCRdb reprocessed the public reads (quality trimming at Q25 with fastp, clone calling with MiXCR) and kept in-frame beta chains. Rows matching on CDR3 protein sequence are summarized as one entry with the most common DNA and genes. TCRdb, not the authors, supplied the V and J calls. Here the sample has roughly 15,000 distinct CDR3 sequences; roughly 50% occur a single time. 20% to 25% of the sample goes to the ten largest clones.

The chain was built from TRBV20-1 and TRBJ2-1; the D gene is possibly TRBD1 or TRBD2, with 6 bases matching each. The source of this sequence is a human donor who had recovered from COVID-19. Sequenced here: CD4+ T cells from blood, cultured in vitro, sampled about 7 months after SARS-CoV-2 vaccination. The CDR3 in this case is CSARDRQVGGGNYNEQFF. The DNA sequence reads TGCAGTGCTAGAGATCGACAGGTCGGGGGCGGGAACTACAATGAGCAGTTCTTC.